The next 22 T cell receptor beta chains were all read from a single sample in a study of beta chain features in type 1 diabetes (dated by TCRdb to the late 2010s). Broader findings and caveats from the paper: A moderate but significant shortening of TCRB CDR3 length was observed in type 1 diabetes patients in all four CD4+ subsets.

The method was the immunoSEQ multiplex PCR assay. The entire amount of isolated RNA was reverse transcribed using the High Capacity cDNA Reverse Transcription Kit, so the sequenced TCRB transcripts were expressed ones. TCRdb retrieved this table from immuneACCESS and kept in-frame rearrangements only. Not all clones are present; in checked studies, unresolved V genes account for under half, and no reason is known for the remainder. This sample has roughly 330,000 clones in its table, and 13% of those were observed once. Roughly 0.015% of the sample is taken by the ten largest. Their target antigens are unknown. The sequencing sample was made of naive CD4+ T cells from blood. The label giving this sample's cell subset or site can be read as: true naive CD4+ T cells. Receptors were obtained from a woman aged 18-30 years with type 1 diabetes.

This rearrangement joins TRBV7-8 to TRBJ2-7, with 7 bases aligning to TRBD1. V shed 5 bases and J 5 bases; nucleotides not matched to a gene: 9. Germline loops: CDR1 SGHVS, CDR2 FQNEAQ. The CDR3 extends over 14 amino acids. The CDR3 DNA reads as TGTGCCAGCAGCCGCAGGACAGGTCCCGACGAGCAGTACTTC. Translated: CASSRRTGPDEQYF.

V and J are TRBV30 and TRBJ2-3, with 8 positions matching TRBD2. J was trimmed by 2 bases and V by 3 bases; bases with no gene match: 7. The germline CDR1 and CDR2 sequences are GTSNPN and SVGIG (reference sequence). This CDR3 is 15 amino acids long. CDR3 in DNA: TGTGCCTGGAGCGGGGGGGGACTGCCCACAGATACGCAGTATTTT. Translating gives CAWSGGGLPTDTQYF.

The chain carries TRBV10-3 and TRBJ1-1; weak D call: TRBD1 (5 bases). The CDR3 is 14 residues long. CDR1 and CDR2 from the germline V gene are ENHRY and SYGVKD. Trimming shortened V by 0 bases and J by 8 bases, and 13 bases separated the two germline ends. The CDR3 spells CAISESQGPGEAFF. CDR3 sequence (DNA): TGTGCCATCAGTGAGTCCCAGGGTCCAGGAGAAGCTTTCTTT.

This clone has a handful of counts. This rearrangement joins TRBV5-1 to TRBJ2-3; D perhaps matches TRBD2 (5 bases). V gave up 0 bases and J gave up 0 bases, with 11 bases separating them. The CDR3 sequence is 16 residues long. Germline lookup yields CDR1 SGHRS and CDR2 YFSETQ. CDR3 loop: CASSLGTGSSTDTQYF. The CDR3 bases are TGCGCCAGCAGCTTGGGGACTGGGTCTAGCACAGATACGCAGTATTTT. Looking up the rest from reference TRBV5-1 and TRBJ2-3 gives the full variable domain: KAGVTQTPRYLIKTRGQQVTLSCSPISGHRSVSWYQQTPGQGLQFLFEYFSETQRNKGNFPGRFSGRQFSNSRSEMNVSTLELGDSALYLCASSLGTGSSTDTQYFGPGTRLTVL.

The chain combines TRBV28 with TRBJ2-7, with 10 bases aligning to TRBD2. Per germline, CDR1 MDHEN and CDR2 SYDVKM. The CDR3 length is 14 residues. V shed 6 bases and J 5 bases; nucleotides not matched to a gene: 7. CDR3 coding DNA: TGTGCCAGCAGGAGTAGCGGGAGGTCCCACGAGCAGTACTTC. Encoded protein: CASRSSGRSHEQYF.

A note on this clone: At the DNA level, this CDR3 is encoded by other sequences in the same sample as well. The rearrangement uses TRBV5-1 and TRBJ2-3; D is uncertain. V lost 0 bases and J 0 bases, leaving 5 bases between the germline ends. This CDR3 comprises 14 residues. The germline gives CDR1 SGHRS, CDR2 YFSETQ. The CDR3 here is CASSLGQSTDTQYF. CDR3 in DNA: TGCGCCAGCAGCTTGGGTCAGAGCACAGATACGCAGTATTTT. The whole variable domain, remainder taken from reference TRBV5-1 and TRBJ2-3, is KAGVTQTPRYLIKTRGQQVTLSCSPISGHRSVSWYQQTPGQGLQFLFEYFSETQRNKGNFPGRFSGRQFSNSRSEMNVSTLELGDSALYLCASSLGQSTDTQYFGPGTRLTVL.

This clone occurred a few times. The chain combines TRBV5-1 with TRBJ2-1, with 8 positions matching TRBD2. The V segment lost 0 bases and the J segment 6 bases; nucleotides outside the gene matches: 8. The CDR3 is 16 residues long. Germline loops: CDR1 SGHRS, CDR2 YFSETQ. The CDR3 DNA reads TGCGCCAGCAGCTTGGTAAGCGGGAGTGATTCCAATGAGCAGTTCTTC. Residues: CASSLVSGSDSNEQFF.

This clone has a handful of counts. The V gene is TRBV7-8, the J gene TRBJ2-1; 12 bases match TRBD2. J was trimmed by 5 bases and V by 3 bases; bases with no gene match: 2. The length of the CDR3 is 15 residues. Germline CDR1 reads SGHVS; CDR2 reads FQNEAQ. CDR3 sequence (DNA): TGTGCCAGCAGCTTGACTAGCGGGAGCCACAATGAGCAGTTCTTC. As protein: CASSLTSGSHNEQFF.

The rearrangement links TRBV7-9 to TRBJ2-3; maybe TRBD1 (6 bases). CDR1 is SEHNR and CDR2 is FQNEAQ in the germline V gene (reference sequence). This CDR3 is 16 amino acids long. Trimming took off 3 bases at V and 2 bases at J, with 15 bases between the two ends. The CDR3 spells CASSFGRGLDTDTQYF. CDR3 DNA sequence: TGTGCCAGCAGCTTCGGCAGGGGCCTGGACACAGATACGCAGTATTTT.

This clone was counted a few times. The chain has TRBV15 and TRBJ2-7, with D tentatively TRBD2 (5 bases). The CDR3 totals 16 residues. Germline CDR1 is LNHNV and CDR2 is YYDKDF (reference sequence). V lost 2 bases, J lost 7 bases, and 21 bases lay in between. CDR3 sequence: CATSRSKVEREGEQYF. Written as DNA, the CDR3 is TGTGCCACCAGCAGATCTAAGGTGGAACGAGAGGGAGAGCAGTACTTC.

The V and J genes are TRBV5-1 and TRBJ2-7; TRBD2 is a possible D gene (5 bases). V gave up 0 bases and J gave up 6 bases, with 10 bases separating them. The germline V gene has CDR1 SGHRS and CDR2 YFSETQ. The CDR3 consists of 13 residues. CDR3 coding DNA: TGCGCCAGCAGCTTGGGGCTAGCAGGCGAGCAGTACGTC. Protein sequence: CASSLGLAGEQYV.

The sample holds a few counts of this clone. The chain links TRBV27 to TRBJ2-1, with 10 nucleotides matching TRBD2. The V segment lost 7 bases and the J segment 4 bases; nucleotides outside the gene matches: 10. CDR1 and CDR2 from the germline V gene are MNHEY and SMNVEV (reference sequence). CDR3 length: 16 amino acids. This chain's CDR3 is CASNPQGAGGYNEQFF. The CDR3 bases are TGTGCCAGCAACCCCCAAGGAGCGGGGGGGTACAATGAGCAGTTCTTC.

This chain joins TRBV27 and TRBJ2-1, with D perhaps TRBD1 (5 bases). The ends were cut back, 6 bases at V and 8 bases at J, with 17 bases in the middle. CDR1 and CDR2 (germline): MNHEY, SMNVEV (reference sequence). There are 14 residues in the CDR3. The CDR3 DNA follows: TGTGCCAGCAGCTGGGGCACATGGGGCGATGAGCAGTTCTTC. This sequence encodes CASSWGTWGDEQFF.

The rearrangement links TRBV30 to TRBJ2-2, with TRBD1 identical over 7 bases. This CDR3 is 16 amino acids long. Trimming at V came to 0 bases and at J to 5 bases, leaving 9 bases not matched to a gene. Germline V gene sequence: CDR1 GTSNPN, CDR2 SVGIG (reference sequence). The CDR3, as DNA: TGTGCCTGGAGTGTATGGAGGACAGGTTGGACCGGGGAGCTGTTTTTT. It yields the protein CAWSVWRTGWTGELFF.

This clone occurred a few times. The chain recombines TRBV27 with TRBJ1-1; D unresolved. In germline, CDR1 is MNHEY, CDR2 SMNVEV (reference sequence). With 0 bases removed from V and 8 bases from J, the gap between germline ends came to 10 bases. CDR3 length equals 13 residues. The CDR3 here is CASSLSANGEAFF. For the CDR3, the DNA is TGTGCCAGCAGTTTATCCGCTAACGGGGAAGCTTTCTTT.

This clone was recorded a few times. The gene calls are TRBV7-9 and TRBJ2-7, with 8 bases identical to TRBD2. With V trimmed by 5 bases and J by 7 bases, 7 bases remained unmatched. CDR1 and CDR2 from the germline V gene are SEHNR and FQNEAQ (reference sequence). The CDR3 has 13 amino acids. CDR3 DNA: TGTGCCAGCAGCCACGCGGGGGGTAGGGAGCAGTACGTC. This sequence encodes CASSHAGGREQYV.

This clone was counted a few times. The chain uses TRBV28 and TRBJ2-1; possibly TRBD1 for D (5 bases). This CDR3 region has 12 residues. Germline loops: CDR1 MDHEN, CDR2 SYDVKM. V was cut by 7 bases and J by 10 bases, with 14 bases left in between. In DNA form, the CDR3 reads TGTGCCAGCACGAGACAGAACATCGAGCAGTTCTTC. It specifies CASTRQNIEQFF. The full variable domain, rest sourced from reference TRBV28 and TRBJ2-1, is DVKVTQSSRYLVKRTGEKVFLECVQDMDHENMFWYRQDPGLGLRLIYFSYDVKMKEKGDIPEGYSVSREKKERFSLILESASTNQTSMYLCASTRQNIEQFFGPGTRLTVL.

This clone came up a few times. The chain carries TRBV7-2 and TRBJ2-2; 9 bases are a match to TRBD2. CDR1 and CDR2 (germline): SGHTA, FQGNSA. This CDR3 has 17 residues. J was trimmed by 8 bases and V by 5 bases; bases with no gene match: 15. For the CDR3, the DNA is TGTGCCAGCAGCCACAGACGGGTAGCGGGAGATTTGGGGGAGCTGTTTTTT. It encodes CASSHRRVAGDLGELFF.

In DNA form, the CDR3 reads TGTGCCACCAGCAGAGAAAGAAGCTCCGAGACCCAGTACTTC. As protein: CATSRERSSETQYF. The chain employs TRBV15 and TRBJ2-5; D gene unclear. The CDR3 extends over 14 amino acids. The V gene's germline CDR1 is LNHNV and CDR2 YYDKDF (reference sequence). Trimming stripped 0 bases from V and 5 bases from J, with 10 bases between.

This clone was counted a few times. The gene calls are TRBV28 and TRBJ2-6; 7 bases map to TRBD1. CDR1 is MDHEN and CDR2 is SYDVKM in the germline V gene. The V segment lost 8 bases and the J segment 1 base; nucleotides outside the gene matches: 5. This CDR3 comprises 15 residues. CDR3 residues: CASHDRVSGANVLTF. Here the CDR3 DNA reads TGTGCCAGCCATGACAGGGTATCTGGGGCCAACGTCCTGACTTTC.

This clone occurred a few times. The CDR3 protein is CASRSSRGTDTQYF. DNA of the CDR3: TGCGCCAGCAGATCTAGCCGAGGGACAGATACGCAGTATTTT. This chain links TRBV5-1 with TRBJ2-3; the D gene is possibly TRBD2 (5 bases). Germline CDR1 and CDR2: SGHRS and YFSETQ. The CDR3 spans 14 residues. Deletions cut 5 bases from V and 3 bases from J, with 13 bases between. Together with reference TRBV5-1 and TRBJ2-3, the CDR3 gives the full variable domain: KAGVTQTPRYLIKTRGQQVTLSCSPISGHRSVSWYQQTPGQGLQFLFEYFSETQRNKGNFPGRFSGRQFSNSRSEMNVSTLELGDSALYLCASRSSRGTDTQYFGPGTRLTVL.

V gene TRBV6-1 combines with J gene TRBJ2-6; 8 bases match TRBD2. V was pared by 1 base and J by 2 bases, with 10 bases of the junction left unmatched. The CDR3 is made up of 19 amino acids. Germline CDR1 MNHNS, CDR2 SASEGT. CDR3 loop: CASSEGAGGARAGANVLTF. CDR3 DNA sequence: TGTGCCAGCAGTGAAGGGGCGGGGGGCGCGAGGGCTGGGGCCAACGTCCTGACTTTC.